A single sample is the source of the 25 T cell receptor beta chains below, sequenced in a study of shared clonotypes between healthy human individuals. Clones were sequenced by immunoSEQ multiplex PCR, and TCRdb holds only the in-frame ones, with some missing. This table has 1.4 million to 1.5 million clones, roughly 97% appearing once. Material: naive CD4+ T cells sorted from blood. Indicated subset: CD45RA+ positively selected. The source of these receptors is a man aged 25 to 40 in good health.

This clone is a singleton in its sample. The V and J genes are TRBV18 and TRBJ1-2; D is undetermined. In germline, CDR1 is KGHSH, CDR2 LQKENI. V was shortened by 0 bases and J by 0 bases, with 8 bases between the two germline ends. This CDR3 spans 15 amino acids. CDR3 protein: CASSPPSNTNYGYTF. CDR3 coding DNA: TGTGCCAGCTCACCACCATCGAATACTAACTATGGCTACACCTTC.

The chain carries TRBV10-3 and TRBJ2-7; 8 bases fit TRBD2. The germline V gene has CDR1 ENHRY and CDR2 SYGVKD. CDR3 length equals 15 residues. J gave up 6 bases and V 0 bases, and 7 bases lay outside the gene matches. CDR3 loop: CAISESPGGEGEQYF. Written as DNA, the CDR3 is TGTGCCATCAGTGAGTCCCCGGGGGGGGAAGGCGAGCAGTACTTC.

The chain combines TRBV5-4 with TRBJ2-5; the match to TRBD2 covers 8 bases. This CDR3 contains 14 residues. CDR1 is SGHNT and CDR2 is YYREEE in the germline V gene (reference sequence). With 2 bases clipped from V and 6 bases from J, the junction kept 6 bases outside the gene matches. CDR3 nucleotide sequence: TGTGCCAGCAGCTTAAACGGGGGGGGAAAGACCCAGTACTTC. It yields the protein CASSLNGGGKTQYF. Filled out from reference TRBV5-4 and TRBJ2-5, the complete variable domain reads ETGVTQSPTHLIKTRGQQVTLRCSSQSGHNTVSWYQQALGQGPQFIFQYYREEENGRGNFPPRFSGLQFPNYSSELNVNALELDDSALYLCASSLNGGGKTQYFGPGTRLLVL.

The CDR3 protein is CASSLNMGQGGNYGYTF. CDR3 nucleotides: TGCGCCAGCAGCCTAAATATGGGGCAGGGCGGTAACTATGGCTACACCTTC. This chain joins TRBV5-1 and TRBJ1-2, with D possibly TRBD1 on 5 matching bases. With 4 bases removed from V and 1 base from J, the gap between germline ends came to 20 bases. Germline V lookup: CDR1 SGHRS, CDR2 YFSETQ. The CDR3 has 17 residues.

Note on this clone: The identical CDR3 is also encoded by other nucleotide sequences in the sample. The V and J genes are TRBV18 and TRBJ2-1; D might be TRBD2 (6 bases). Looked up from germline, CDR1 is KGHSH and CDR2 is LQKENI. V was cut by 3 bases and J by 1 base, with 13 bases left in between. The CDR3 has 16 amino acids. DNA for the CDR3: TGTGCCAGCTCACCTCCCGGGGGAGGTTCCTACAATGAGCAGTTCTTC. This sequence encodes CASSPPGGGSYNEQFF.

This sequence joins TRBV28 and TRBJ2-2; the match to TRBD2 covers 10 bases. CDR3 length: 18 residues. CDR1 is MDHEN, CDR2 SYDVKM, per germline. After removal of 7 bases from V and 4 bases from J, the junction contained 15 bases not matched to a gene. CDR3: CASIPSLAGVWATGELFF. CDR3 nucleotides: TGTGCCAGCATTCCTTCCCTAGCGGGAGTTTGGGCCACCGGGGAGCTGTTTTTT.

V and J are TRBV27 and TRBJ2-7; D is undetermined. This CDR3 spans 13 amino acids. V gave up 0 bases and J gave up 7 bases, with 10 bases separating them. Germline V lookup: CDR1 MNHEY, CDR2 SMNVEV (reference sequence). The CDR3 coding sequence is TGTGCCAGCAGTTTATCGATTTTAGGGGAGCAGTACTTC. Translated: CASSLSILGEQYF.

The CDR3 reads CASSLGLEGIGYTF. The CDR3 bases are TGTGCCAGCAGCTTAGGCCTCGAGGGTATCGGCTACACCTTC. The rearrangement joins TRBV7-2 to TRBJ1-2; D is undetermined. The CDR3 covers 14 residues. CDR1 is SGHTA and CDR2 is FQGNSA in the germline V gene. The V end was cut by 1 base, the J end by 8 bases, with 14 bases between.

The J gene is TRBJ2-5, the V gene TRBV19; D unresolved. Trimming shortened V by 1 base and J by 2 bases, and 14 bases separated the two germline ends. Germline CDR1 LNHDA, CDR2 SQIVND (reference sequence). The CDR3 is 16 amino acids. CDR3 sequence reads: CASSIAHKGLQETQYF. Here the CDR3 DNA reads TGTGCCAGTAGTATAGCCCATAAGGGTCTGCAAGAGACCCAGTACTTC.

This sequence joins TRBV28 and TRBJ1-1; TRBD1 is a possible D gene (6 bases). The ends were cut back, 6 bases at V and 5 bases at J, with 25 bases in the middle. The germline V gene encodes CDR1 MDHEN and CDR2 SYDVKM. The CDR3 sequence is 17 residues long. This chain's CDR3 is CASSSSQGSQGRTEAFF. The CDR3 coding sequence is TGTGCCAGCAGCAGCTCCCAGGGGTCCCAGGGGAGGACTGAAGCTTTCTTT.

This clone came up a few times. In the same sample, other DNA sequences code for this CDR3. This chain joins TRBV2 and TRBJ1-5; 9 nucleotides align to TRBD1. J gave up 9 bases and V 3 bases, and 0 bases lay outside the gene matches. This CDR3 comprises 12 residues. CDR1 is SNHLY and CDR2 is FYNNEI in the germline V gene. The CDR3 protein is CASSEDRGPQHF. DNA for the CDR3: TGTGCCAGCAGTGAGGACAGGGGGCCCCAGCATTTT.

This chain uses TRBV2 with TRBJ1-5; 9 bases align to TRBD1. J lost 2 bases, V lost 4 bases, and 9 bases had no gene match. Germline-derived CDR1 and CDR2 are SNHLY and FYNNEI. This CDR3 is 17 amino acids long. The CDR3 here is CASSVETGGSGNQPQHF. CDR3 DNA sequence: TGTGCCAGCAGTGTTGAGACAGGGGGAAGCGGCAATCAGCCCCAGCATTTT.

The chain recombines TRBV7-9 with TRBJ1-1, with D possibly TRBD1 on 6 matching bases. V shed 1 base and J shed 0 bases, with 18 bases lying between them. Germline V gene sequence: CDR1 SEHNR, CDR2 FQNEAQ (reference sequence). The CDR3 length is 18 residues. DNA for the CDR3: TGTGCCAGCAGCTTAGTAGGTGGGCAGGGGCGAATGAACACTGAAGCTTTCTTT. Encoded protein: CASSLVGGQGRMNTEAFF.

The V and J genes are TRBV10-2 and TRBJ1-5, with D possibly being TRBD1 (5 bases). CDR3 size: 18 residues. Germline V lookup: CDR1 WSHSY, CDR2 SAAADI. Trimming took off 4 bases at V and 0 bases at J, with 19 bases between the two ends. The CDR3 sequence is CASSGGVPGRVSNQPQHF. The CDR3 coding sequence is TGCGCCAGCAGTGGTGGGGTTCCAGGCAGGGTTAGCAATCAGCCCCAGCATTTT.

The chain employs TRBV28 and TRBJ2-2; 7 nucleotides align to TRBD1. Germline V gives CDR1 MDHEN, CDR2 SYDVKM. Losses at the gene ends were 6 bases for V and 7 bases for J; bases not matched to a gene: 20. The CDR3 has 18 amino acids. The CDR3 protein is CASRQGQDNSRFGGELFF. CDR3 sequence (DNA): TGTGCCAGCAGACAAGGACAGGATAATTCGAGATTTGGCGGGGAGCTGTTTTTT.

The rearrangement joins TRBV10-1 to TRBJ2-7; D is ambiguous. The germline V and J ends were trimmed by 9 bases and 0 bases, with 15 bases remaining between them. Germline V gene sequence: CDR1 WNHNN, CDR2 SYGVQD (reference sequence). This CDR3 has 14 residues. CDR3 nucleotides: TGCGCCAGTTCCCCTAGGCGGCACTCCTACGAGCAGTACTTC. Translated: CASSPRRHSYEQYF.

As concerns this clone: The same CDR3 arises from other DNA sequences in this sample as well. V and J are TRBV18 and TRBJ2-7, with TRBD2 matching 7 bases. Germline CDR1 is KGHSH and CDR2 is LQKENI. This CDR3 is built from 13 residues. With 3 bases clipped from V and 4 bases from J, the junction kept 3 bases outside the gene matches. CDR3 protein: CASSPRGSYEQYF. The CDR3 DNA reads as TGTGCCAGCTCACCGCGCGGGAGTTACGAGCAGTACTTC.

The chain couples TRBV28 to TRBJ2-1; TRBD2 matches 11 bases. Losses at the gene ends were 6 bases for V and 6 bases for J; bases not matched to a gene: 25. This CDR3 contains 21 residues. Germline V gives CDR1 MDHEN, CDR2 SYDVKM. CDR3 bases: TGTGCCAGCAGCGAAGAGGGCCGCCTGATTAGCGGGAGGGATCGACTCAATGAGCAGTTCTTC. This sequence encodes CASSEEGRLISGRDRLNEQFF. Full variable domain (remainder filled in from reference TRBV28 and TRBJ2-1): DVKVTQSSRYLVKRTGEKVFLECVQDMDHENMFWYRQDPGLGLRLIYFSYDVKMKEKGDIPEGYSVSREKKERFSLILESASTNQTSMYLCASSEEGRLISGRDRLNEQFFGPGTRLTVL.

The gene calls are TRBV21-1 and TRBJ2-7; TRBD2 was called by the table and not checked on the DNA. TRBV21-1 is deemed a pseudogene. The CDR3 sequence is 13 residues long. The DNA for the CDR3 is TGTGCCAGCAGGGGACTAGTTATCGGAGAGCAGTACTTC. Its translation: CASRGLVIGEQYF.

The J gene is TRBJ2-3, the V gene TRBV18, with D uncertain. This CDR3 contains 11 residues. Germline V gene data show CDR1 as KGHSH and CDR2 as LQKENI. V shed 4 bases and J shed 6 bases, with 5 bases lying between them. CDR3 sequence (DNA): TGTGCCAGCTCACTGTTGGATACGCAGTATTTT. Amino acids: CASSLLDTQYF. Supplemented by reference TRBV18 and TRBJ2-3, the full variable domain reads NAGVMQNPRHLVRRRGQEARLRCSPMKGHSHVYWYRQLPEEGLKFMVYLQKENIIDESGMPKERFSAEFPKEGPSILRIQQVVRGDSAAYFCASSLLDTQYFGPGTRLTVL.

V is TRBV5-8 and J is TRBJ2-2, with 10 bases that match TRBD2. The CDR3 totals 16 residues. Losses at the gene ends were 4 bases for V and 2 bases for J; bases not matched to a gene: 5. CDR1 and CDR2 from the germline V gene are SGHTS and YDEGEE. CDR3 amino acids: CASSKGLASNTGELFF. CDR3 nucleotides: TGTGCCAGCAGCAAGGGACTAGCGAGTAACACCGGGGAGCTGTTTTTT.

The V gene is TRBV2, the J gene TRBJ2-2, with a tentative D call TRBD1 (6 bases). Germline V lookup: CDR1 SNHLY, CDR2 FYNNEI. This CDR3 region has 14 residues. The V end was cut by 6 bases, the J end by 2 bases, with 10 bases between. The CDR3 DNA sequence: TGTGCCAGCAGGTCGGACAGAAACACCGGGGAGCTGTTTTTT. Translated, it gives CASRSDRNTGELFF.

The chain couples TRBV5-8 to TRBJ2-7; D is unclear. This CDR3 has 14 residues. Germline V gene lookup returns CDR1 SGHTS and CDR2 YDEGEE. V lost 2 bases and J lost 4, with 13 bases in between. CDR3 loop: CASSFSQFTYEQYF. The CDR3 nucleotides read TGTGCCAGCAGCTTCTCACAGTTCACGTACGAGCAGTACTTC.

J is TRBJ2-2 and V is TRBV5-6; 9 nucleotides agree with TRBD2. Germline V lookup: CDR1 SGHDT, CDR2 YYEEEE. This CDR3 has 18 amino acids. Trimming cost V 1 base and J 4 bases; bases outside gene matches: 11. The CDR3 loop reads CASSLSGGRGRGTGELFF. The CDR3 coding sequence is TGTGCCAGCAGCTTGTCCGGCGGGAGGGGGCGTGGCACCGGGGAGCTGTTTTTT.

This clone was seen once. V usage is TRBV7-6 and J usage is TRBJ2-7; 9 bases align to TRBD2. The CDR3 runs 16 residues. Trimming removed 1 base from V and 3 bases from J; junction bases left unmatched: 7. CDR1 and CDR2 from the germline V gene are SGHVS and FNYEAQ. The CDR3 nucleotides read TGTGCCAGCAGCTTAGAAACGACTAGCGGAATCTACGAGCAGTACTTC. It codes for CASSLETTSGIYEQYF.